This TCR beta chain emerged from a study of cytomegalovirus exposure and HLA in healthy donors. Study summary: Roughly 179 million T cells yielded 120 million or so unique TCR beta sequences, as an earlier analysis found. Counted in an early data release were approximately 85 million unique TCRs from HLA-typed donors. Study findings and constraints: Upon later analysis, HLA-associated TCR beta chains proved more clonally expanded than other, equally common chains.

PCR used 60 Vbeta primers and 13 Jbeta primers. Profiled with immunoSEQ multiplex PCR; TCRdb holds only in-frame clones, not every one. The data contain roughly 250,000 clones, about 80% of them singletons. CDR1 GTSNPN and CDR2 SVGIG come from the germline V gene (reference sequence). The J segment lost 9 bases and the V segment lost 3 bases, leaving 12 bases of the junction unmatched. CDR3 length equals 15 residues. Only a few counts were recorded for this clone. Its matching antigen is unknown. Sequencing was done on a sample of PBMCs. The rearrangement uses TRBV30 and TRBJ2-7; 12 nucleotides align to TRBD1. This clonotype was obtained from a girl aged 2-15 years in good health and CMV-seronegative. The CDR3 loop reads CAWRTPGTGGAGQYF. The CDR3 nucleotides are TGTGCCTGGAGGACCCCCGGGACAGGGGGCGCGGGGCAGTACTTC. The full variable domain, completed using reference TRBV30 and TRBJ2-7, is SQTIHQWPATLVQPVGSPLSLECTVEGTSNPNLYWYRQAAGRGLQLLFYSVGIGQISSEVPQNLSASRPQDRQFILSSKKLLLSDSGFYLCAWRTPGTGGAGQYFGPGTRLTVT.